A single T cell receptor (beta chain) is shown here with its context. This clonotype has just a few counts. Its antigen is currently not known. The sample holds no much larger clone one base away, and base qualities are not on file. The 39 donors, aged 6 to 90 years, were systemically healthy Caucasian individuals from Russia. Each donor gave 9.5 to 10 milliliters of peripheral blood, drawn into EDTA-treated Vacutainer tubes. Ficoll-Paque density-gradient centrifugation was used to isolate PBMCs, with at least 6.5 million per sample. Trizol reagent was used to extract total RNA from the PBMCs, yielding at least 5.5 micrograms per sample. For every donor, flow cytometry on a PBMC aliquot measured the percentage of naive CD45RAhigh/CD27high T cells. The method was 5' RACE. For sequencing, an Illumina HiSeq 2500 was employed. The second PCR ran for about 7 to 11 cycles and used a J-beta primer mix along with a sample-barcoded 5' primer. Each TCR beta cDNA molecule received a unique molecular identifier from a template-switch 5' adaptor carrying 12 random nucleotides. Each sample yielded at least 2.5 million CDR3-containing paired-end reads. First-strand cDNA synthesis was performed from all RNA using the Mint cDNA synthesis kit, with priming by a TRBC-specific oligonucleotide. After uracil-DNA glycosylase treatment, a first 18-cycle PCR used universal primers M1SS and BC2_uni_R on all cDNA. The source study handled its data this way. Normalization of each sample was performed by random selection of 1 million high-quality reads, each carrying a distinct molecular identifier. Instead of being binned into consensus sequences, reads with shared molecular identifiers were discarded. MiTCR, with a Q25 quality threshold and the strictest error-elimination algorithm, was used for CDR3 identification, clonotype clustering and error correction. A nonparametric unseen species model using Euler transformation provided a lower-bound estimate of total TCR beta diversity. TCRdb reworked the public reads: Q25 trimming with fastp, MiXCR clone assembly, productive beta chains retained. Entries are consolidated by CDR3 protein sequence, retaining the most common genes and DNA. These V and J calls rely on TCRdb rather than the paper's analysis. A total of 750,000 to 950,000 distinct CDR3 sequences appear in this sample, about 26% of them only once. In total, the top ten clones hold around 2.9% of the sample.

This specimen belongs to a study of blood T cells in healthy people across ages (dated by TCRdb to between 2014 and 2017). Regarding the research as a whole: In model experiments, roughly one uniquely barcoded TCR beta cDNA molecule per two T cells was captured by template switching. The donors were divided into four age groups: young (average about 16 years), middle-aged (approximately 42), aged (about 60) and long-lived (82). The study analyzed two additional independent replicas of 1 million unique cDNA reads from the same blood draw for two donors, one aged 18 to 30 and one aged 80 or older. The study measured age-related changes in TCR beta repertoire diversity using deep sequencing normalized with unique cDNA molecular identifiers.

Trimming leaves V shorter by 1 base and J shorter by 1 base, with the junction holding 11 bases beyond the gene matches. According to the germline V gene (reference sequence), CDR1 reads DFQATT and CDR2 reads SNEGSKA. The CDR3 runs 18 amino acids, cysteine and phenylalanine included. Of the read, only the CDR3 DNA is kept; its 54 bases are in frame from base 1. Overall study results and their limits: The percentage of naive T cells measured by flow cytometry correlated strongly with observed TCR beta diversity. Donor CMV infection status was unknown, potentially confounding age-related changes in expanded clonotypes. Observed TCR beta diversity per million T cells fell roughly linearly with age, and a significant reduction was already apparent by age roughly 40. Compared with the aged group, more naive CD4+ T cells, fewer expanded clones and increased TCR diversity were shown by the long-lived group, suggesting age selection. Bulk unsorted PBMC profiling prevented conclusive comparison of naive and antigen-experienced compartments. Estimates of total diversity based on one million sequenced T cells were regarded as lower bounds and as underestimates.

The data also belong to a second study, concerning T cells of mothers and their children. As the second study states: Nine systemically healthy Caucasian individuals served as donors, namely three mothers together with their six children. cDNA synthesis consumed the entire amount of extracted RNA, loaded at 1.5 ug RNA in each 15 ul reaction. Sample barcodes and 2-4 random nucleotides were added via the M1S primer in the second PCR. More than 9 million TCR beta CDR3 reads were obtained from each mother, and about 3 million reads were obtained from each child. Thymic selection similarly shapes TCR recombination output in related and unrelated pairs, with minor effect from inherited differences. Normalized repertoire overlap was always found to be slightly, but never significantly, higher in related mother-child pairs than in unrelated mother-child pairs. With a sensitivity of about 100 clones per million clonotypes, no persistent microchimeric T cell clones were detected. Deep NGS was used in the study to compare the TCR beta repertoires of mothers and children and to look for features that separate related mother-child pairs from unrelated individuals. On average, the children were about 12 +/- 4 years old, while the mothers were 40 +/- 4 years old. Libraries were sequenced on Illumina HiSeq 2000 with 100+100 nt paired-end reads after adapter ligation with NEBNext reagents. Mother and child libraries were prepared a month apart and sequenced in separate runs to prevent cross-contamination. For each donor, somewhere between about 450,000 and 2,000,000 distinct TCR beta clonotypes were identified. Naive TCR beta clonotypes were estimated from low-frequency clonotypes matched to each donor's FACS-determined naive share, without sorting.

The clonotype originates from a boy between 10 and 17 years old in good health. The chain joins TRBV20-1 to TRBJ2-5, and TRBD2 matches 11 of the central bases. Sequenced sample: blood. The CDR3 region: CSARAGLAGGAVQETQYF. The nucleotide sequence is TGCAGTGCTAGAGCCGGGCTAGCGGGGGGCGCGGTCCAAGAGACCCAGTACTTC.